The entry below gives a single T cell receptor beta chain sequence along with its context. The antigen it binds to is not known. The input lacks base qualities; no much larger clone sits a single base away. The data stem from a study of blood T cell repertoires in COVID-19 (dated by TCRdb to between 2020 and 2021). In the study overall: Samples from collaborators originated in the United States, Italy and Spain and spanned both the acute and convalescent phases of COVID-19. The repertoires were released in a freely available public database meant as a resource for research on the immune response to SARS-CoV-2. The samples were drawn from the first 160 participants of the ongoing ImmuneRACE study and from under 1,500 subjects provided by 6 global collaborators. The dataset comprised deeply sampled blood TCRbeta repertoires from subjects exposed to, actively infected with, or recovered from COVID-19. Sample metadata almost always included a de-identified subject ID, COVID-19 status, age in years and sex. The material from the prospective study consisted of cDNA or gDNA derived from T cells, B-cell-depleted T cells, or PBMCs. Where HLA class I and class II types were available, the types were taken from metadata supplied by the sample provider, not from assay-based typing.

TCRbeta CDR3 regions were amplified from genomic DNA using the immunoSEQ Assay, a bias-controlled multiplex PCR. The authors' analysis ran thus. Nucleated cell counts per sample were estimated from amplification of reference gene primers within the assay. To quantify the absolute abundance of each unique TCRbeta CDR3 rearrangement, sequence reads were collapsed and filtered. For each sample, productive Simpson clonality was calculated as the square root of Simpson's diversity index across productive rearrangements. TCRdb re-hosts the immuneACCESS table, in-frame sequences only. Its copies lack some clones; in the studies checked, an unresolved V gene accounts for under half of them, and the cause for the rest is not known. V and J calls and clone size are copied from that table; D and trimming were computed from the DNA. This sample is represented by roughly 140,000 clones; 70% to 90% of them were singletons. The top ten clonotypes cover 1.8% of the sample.

Collaborating institutions collected whole blood in K2EDTA tubes following their own protocols. Collaborator samples were shipped for TCRbeta analysis as frozen whole blood, isolated PBMCs, or DNA extracted from either sample type. The investigation overall reported the following: Clinical and demographic metadata were provided uncurated, with the amount varying by source and participant.

This TCR was sampled from an older man with acute or convalescent COVID-19. Material for sequencing was peripheral blood.

The CDR3 loop reads CASSPWGSGGAAETQYF. The DNA reads TGTGCCAGCAGCCCTTGGGGTAGCGGGGGGGCCGCAGAGACCCAGTACTTC. The V and J segments used are TRBV7-8 and TRBJ2-5, with 11 central nucleotides matching TRBD2. From the cysteine up to the phenylalanine, the CDR3 has a length of 17 residues. Only the CDR3 part of the read is kept: 51 bases, read in frame from the first base. V ends up 5 bases short and J 4 bases short, with an unmatched junction base count of 12. Taken from the germline V gene, the CDR1 and CDR2 loops are SGHVS and FQNEAQ.